A selection of T cell receptor beta chains follows, all from one sample in a study of cytomegalovirus exposure and HLA in healthy donors. Using immunoSEQ multiplex PCR, the repertoire was profiled, and TCRdb retains in-frame clones only, with some absent. The sample includes some 190,000 clones, about four fifths seen only once; the top ten take approximately 2%. Sequences were obtained from PBMCs. The receptors here all came from a woman aged 25 to 39 in good health and CMV-seronegative. Each CDR3 is given with its conserved first and last residue. A D gene is named only where the DNA matches it firmly. Rows give clone size only sometimes, using once, few, many, or a class for an expanded clone.

V gene	J gene	clone size	D gene	CDR3 DNA	CDR3 protein
TRBV7-6	TRBJ1-2	NA	NA	TGTGCCAGCAGCACCGGACAGCGTAAACTCTATGGCTACACCTTC	CASSTGQRKLYGYTF
TRBV7-9	TRBJ2-7	NA	TRBD1	TGTGCCAGCAGCTTGTTTGAAACAGGGGCCTACGAGCAGTACTTC	CASSLFETGAYEQYF
TRBV6-5	TRBJ1-1	few	NA	TGTGCCAGCAGCTTCGCCACAGGGAACACTGAAGCTTTCTTT	CASSFATGNTEAFF
TRBV10-3	TRBJ1-2	NA	NA	TGTGCCATCAGTGAAATAGGGGCGGGGGGGAGCGGCGCTGGCTACACCTTC	CAISEIGAGGSGAGYTF
TRBV29-1	TRBJ2-5	NA	NA	TGCAGCGTTGTCAGGGGCGCAGAGACCCAGTACTTC	CSVVRGAETQYF
TRBV19	TRBJ1-4	NA	NA	TGTGCCAGTTCGGACAGAGTCGACGAAAAACTGTTTTTT	CASSDRVDEKLFF
TRBV7-3	TRBJ2-5	NA	TRBD2	TGTGCCAGCAGTCGACTAGCGGGGCCAGTGGAGACCCAGTACTTC	CASSRLAGPVETQYF
TRBV29-1	TRBJ2-7	few	TRBD2	TGCAGCGTTCGGGTAGCGGGGACCTACGAGCAGTACTTC	CSVRVAGTYEQYF
TRBV29-1	TRBJ2-5	once	NA	TGCAGCGTTGAATTCCGCAGACAAGAGACCCAGTACTTC	CSVEFRRQETQYF
TRBV2	TRBJ1-1	few	TRBD1	TGTGCCACCCGCGGGACAGCAAACACTGAAGCTTTCTTT	CATRGTANTEAFF
TRBV6-5	TRBJ1-2	NA	TRBD1	TGTGCCAGCAGTTCTCCAGACAGGGCGCTGTATGGCTACACCTTC	CASSSPDRALYGYTF
TRBV5-1	TRBJ2-2	NA	NA	TGCGCCAGCAGCTTGGTGGGGCACACCGGGGAGCTGTTTTTT	CASSLVGHTGELFF
TRBV4-2	TRBJ2-7	NA	NA	TGTGCCAGCAGCCAAGGGGTGGGGGCAGGGAACGAGCAGTACTTC	CASSQGVGAGNEQYF
TRBV5-1	TRBJ1-4	NA	TRBD1	TGCGCCAGCAGCGCTACCGGGACAGCAGATAATGAAAAACTGTTTTTT	CASSATGTADNEKLFF
TRBV19	TRBJ1-4	NA	NA	TGTGCCAGCCGAAGGGCACAGGTTGAAAAACTGTTTTTT	CASRRAQVEKLFF
TRBV7-9	TRBJ1-1	NA	TRBD1	TGTGCCAGCAGCTTCGGACAGGGGGACACTGAAGCTTTCTTT	CASSFGQGDTEAFF
TRBV4-2	TRBJ2-4	NA	NA	TGTGCCAGCAGCCCACCCGCGAGGGCCAAAAACATTCAGTACTTC	CASSPPARAKNIQYF
TRBV19	TRBJ1-1	NA	NA	TGTGCCAGTAGTAACCAGGGTACGGGCACTGAAGCTTTCTTT	CASSNQGTGTEAFF
TRBV30	TRBJ1-6	NA	TRBD1	TGTGCCTGGAGAACCGGGACAGATAATTCACCCCTCCACTTT	CAWRTGTDNSPLHF
TRBV30	TRBJ1-6	NA	NA	TGTGCCCTCAGGATAGGGGACTATAATTCACCCCTCCACTTT	CALRIGDYNSPLHF
TRBV5-1	TRBJ2-3	NA	NA	TGCGCCAGCAGCCATGGATACGGGATGGGAGATACGCAGTATTTT	CASSHGYGMGDTQYF
TRBV12-5	TRBJ2-2	NA	NA	TGTGCTAGTGGTTTCGACAGGCTAAACACCGGGGAGCTGTTTTTT	CASGFDRLNTGELFF